A single sample is the source of the 24 T cell receptor beta chains below, sequenced in a study of cytomegalovirus exposure and HLA in healthy donors. The primer mix had 60 Vbeta and 13 Jbeta primers. The data were produced by immunoSEQ multiplex PCR, yet TCRdb's version contains in-frame clones alone and is incomplete. The sample holds 93,000 or so clones. Sequencing was done on a sample of PBMCs. Every receptor here comes from a man between 40 and 49 years old in good health and CMV-seronegative.

This chain connects TRBV18 to TRBJ1-1, with 8 bases that match TRBD1. Losses at the gene ends were 2 bases for V and 5 bases for J; bases not matched to a gene: 7. The germline V gene encodes CDR1 KGHSH and CDR2 LQKENI. The CDR3 contains 15 residues. DNA of the CDR3: TGTGCCAGCTCACCAAACGGACAGGGACGAACTGAAGCTTTCTTT. Translation: CASSPNGQGRTEAFF.

The J gene is TRBJ2-5, the V gene TRBV19; possibly TRBD1 for D (5 bases). CDR3 length equals 16 residues. Germline values: CDR1 LNHDA, CDR2 SQIVND (reference sequence). V was trimmed by 1 base and J by 4 bases, leaving 16 bases between them. Here the CDR3 reads CASSIVGPERAETQYF. The DNA of the CDR3 is TGTGCCAGTAGTATAGTGGGGCCGGAGAGAGCAGAGACCCAGTACTTC.

This chain connects TRBV7-6 to TRBJ2-7; tentatively, D is TRBD2 (5 bases). The CDR3 length is 13 residues. Trimming left V 5 bases short and J 3 bases short, with 11 bases between. In germline, CDR1 is SGHVS, CDR2 FNYEAQ. CDR3 bases: TGTGCCAGCAGCCCAGTCAGCGGCTACGAGCAGTACTTC. It encodes CASSPVSGYEQYF.

This chain connects TRBV10-2 to TRBJ1-2; D is unresolved. The germline V gene has CDR1 WSHSY and CDR2 SAAADI. The CDR3 totals 13 residues. Trimming stripped 3 bases from V and 2 bases from J, with 7 bases between. The DNA of the CDR3 is TGCGCCAGCAGTGATTCAGGAAACTATGGCTACACCTTC. Translated, it gives CASSDSGNYGYTF.

The chain couples TRBV5-4 to TRBJ2-2; the match to TRBD1 covers 9 bases. This CDR3 contains 15 residues. The germline CDR1 and CDR2 sequences are SGHNT and YYREEE (reference sequence). The V segment lost 5 bases and the J segment 6 bases; nucleotides outside the gene matches: 8. Written as DNA, the CDR3 is TGTGCCAGCAGTTACCGGGACAGGGAATCCGGGGAGCTGTTTTTT. Translation gives CASSYRDRESGELFF. The variable domain in full, completed from reference TRBV5-4 and TRBJ2-2, reads ETGVTQSPTHLIKTRGQQVTLRCSSQSGHNTVSWYQQALGQGPQFIFQYYREEENGRGNFPPRFSGLQFPNYSSELNVNALELDDSALYLCASSYRDRESGELFFGEGSRLTVL.

The V gene is TRBV6-5, the J gene TRBJ2-3, with 11 bases aligning to TRBD2. V dropped 6 bases and J dropped 6; count of bases not matched to a gene: 8. The CDR3 sequence is 15 residues long. Germline V gene data show CDR1 as MNHEY and CDR2 as SVGAGI. CDR3 protein: CASSLTSGVSDTQYF. Written as DNA, the CDR3 is TGTGCCAGCAGCCTGACTAGCGGGGTCTCGGATACGCAGTATTTT.

To note about this clone: The same CDR3 can be traced to other DNA sequences in this sample. J is TRBJ2-1 and V is TRBV5-1; D possibly corresponds to TRBD2 (5 bases). CDR1 is SGHRS and CDR2 is YFSETQ in the germline V gene. This CDR3 spans 15 amino acids. V lost 4 bases and J 5 bases, leaving 16 bases between the germline ends. This chain's CDR3 is CASSGGLALNNEQFF. The DNA for the CDR3 is TGCGCCAGCAGCGGCGGATTAGCGCTTAACAATGAGCAGTTCTTC.

V and J are TRBV6-6 and TRBJ2-7; TRBD2 matches 12 bases. Losses at the gene ends were 2 bases for V and 0 bases for J; bases not matched to a gene: 2. The germline gives CDR1 MNHNY, CDR2 SVGAGI (reference sequence). This CDR3 contains 16 residues. The CDR3: CASSYPTSGSSYEQYF. The CDR3, as DNA: TGTGCCAGCAGTTACCCGACTAGCGGGAGCTCCTACGAGCAGTACTTC.

CDR3 amino acids: CASSYPLPGTGRVNTEAFF. Here the CDR3 DNA reads TGTGCCAGCAGTTATCCCCTCCCCGGGACAGGGCGGGTGAACACTGAAGCTTTCTTT. The chain carries TRBV28 and TRBJ1-1; 9 bases agree with TRBD1. Trimming at V came to 4 bases and at J to 0 bases, leaving 15 bases not matched to a gene. CDR1 and CDR2 from the germline V gene are MDHEN and SYDVKM. The CDR3 loop spans 19 amino acids.

The chain combines TRBV5-1 with TRBJ2-5; 7 nucleotides line up with TRBD1. CDR3 length equals 17 residues. Germline V gene lookup returns CDR1 SGHRS and CDR2 YFSETQ. Trimming at V came to 0 bases and at J to 9 bases, leaving 17 bases not matched to a gene. The CDR3 spells CASSLAGTAALKAAQYF. The DNA of the CDR3 is TGCGCCAGCAGCTTGGCCGGGACAGCAGCCTTAAAGGCGGCCCAGTACTTC.

The CDR3 region has the DNA TGTGCCAGCAGCTTAAGGGGAACTGAAGCTTTCTTT. Translated: CASSLRGTEAFF. The chain combines TRBV5-5 with TRBJ1-1; D may be TRBD1 (5 bases). CDR3 length equals 12 residues. Trimming took off 2 bases at V and 5 bases at J, with 7 bases between the two ends. Looked up from germline, CDR1 is SGHKS and CDR2 is YYEKEE (reference sequence). Looking up the rest from reference TRBV5-5 and TRBJ1-1 gives the full variable domain: DAGVTQSPTHLIKTRGQQVTLRCSPISGHKSVSWYQQVLGQGPQFIFQYYEKEERGRGNFPDRFSARQFPNYSSELNVNALLLGDSALYLCASSLRGTEAFFGQGTRLTVV.

V and J are TRBV7-9 and TRBJ2-1, with D possibly being TRBD1 (7 bases). V lost 2 bases to trimming and J lost 5 bases, with 13 bases between them. Germline V gives CDR1 SEHNR, CDR2 FQNEAQ (reference sequence). There are 15 residues in the CDR3. In nucleotides, the CDR3 is TGTGCCAGCAGCTTACTCCAGGGGGGCAACAATGAGCAGTTCTTC. It codes for CASSLLQGGNNEQFF.

The chain combines TRBV19 with TRBJ2-7; D possibly corresponds to TRBD1 (5 bases). This CDR3 contains 14 residues. Germline V gene sequence: CDR1 LNHDA, CDR2 SQIVND (reference sequence). Trimming took 5 bases from V and 6 from J, leaving 17 bases between them. CDR3 DNA: TGTGCCAGTAGTCTCAATCCAGGGTCGGGCGAGCAGTACTTC. Its translation: CASSLNPGSGEQYF. The complete variable domain, with remaining parts taken from reference TRBV19 and TRBJ2-7, reads DGGITQSPKYLFRKEGQNVTLSCEQNLNHDAMYWYRQDPGQGLRLIYYSQIVNDFQKGDIAEGYSVSREKKESFPLTVTSAQKNPTAFYLCASSLNPGSGEQYFGPGTRLTVT.

The chain has TRBV11-2 and TRBJ2-2; no clear D. The germline V and J ends were trimmed by 2 bases and 2 bases, with 6 bases remaining between them. CDR1 is SGHAT and CDR2 is FQNNGV in the germline V gene. The CDR3 sequence is 14 residues long. For the CDR3, the DNA is TGTGCCAGCAGCTTACAGGAAAACACCGGGGAGCTGTTTTTT. Translation: CASSLQENTGELFF.

This chain links TRBV6-5 with TRBJ2-2; a possible D gene is TRBD1 (6 bases). CDR1 and CDR2 from the germline V gene are MNHEY and SVGAGI. CDR3 length equals 15 residues. Trimming took 3 bases from V and 3 from J, leaving 11 bases between them. CDR3 in amino acids: CASSYFGTHTGELFF. The CDR3, as DNA: TGTGCCAGCAGTTATTTCGGGACACACACCGGGGAGCTGTTTTTT.

The V gene is TRBV27, the J gene TRBJ2-7; the match to TRBD1 covers 8 bases. V shed 5 bases and J 0 bases; nucleotides not matched to a gene: 3. The CDR3 is 14 residues long. Per the germline V gene, CDR1 is MNHEY and CDR2 is SMNVEV (reference sequence). The CDR3 DNA reads as TGTGCCAGCAGTCGGGACAGGAGCTCCTACGAGCAGTACTTC. This gives the protein CASSRDRSSYEQYF.

V is TRBV11-2 and J is TRBJ2-7, with a tentative D call TRBD1 (5 bases). This CDR3 spans 15 amino acids. CDR1 is SGHAT and CDR2 is FQNNGV in the germline V gene. The ends were cut back, 5 bases at V and 5 bases at J, with 19 bases in the middle. For the CDR3, the DNA is TGTGCCAGCAGCCCGGCCTGGCAGGGAACGGACGAGCAGTACTTC. It encodes CASSPAWQGTDEQYF.

As for this clone: The same CDR3 also results from other DNA sequences found in this sample. The rearrangement joins TRBV9 to TRBJ1-6; a possible D gene is TRBD1 (6 bases). CDR3 length: 14 residues. The ends were cut back, 3 bases at V and 9 bases at J, with 13 bases in the middle. Looked up from germline, CDR1 is SGDLS and CDR2 is YYNGEE. This chain's CDR3 is CASSATLGASPLHF. In DNA, the CDR3 is TGTGCCAGCAGCGCGACCTTGGGGGCTTCACCCCTCCACTTT.

The chain couples TRBV4-1 to TRBJ2-1; the match to TRBD1 covers 9 bases. CDR1 is MGHRA and CDR2 is YSYEKL in the germline V gene. There are 16 residues in the CDR3. Trimming cost V 5 bases and J 9 bases; bases outside gene matches: 14. This CDR3 reads CASSAPGTGIYLEQFF. The CDR3 coding sequence is TGCGCCAGCAGCGCACCCGGGACAGGGATTTACCTTGAGCAGTTCTTC.

The genes are TRBV28 and TRBJ1-1; D is perhaps TRBD1 (6 bases). Germline V lookup: CDR1 MDHEN, CDR2 SYDVKM. The CDR3 totals 17 residues. With 6 bases removed from V and 3 bases from J, the gap between germline ends came to 23 bases. This CDR3 is CASRRDRFPGTDTEAFF. The DNA for the CDR3 is TGTGCCAGCAGAAGAGACAGGTTCCCCGGCACAGACACTGAAGCTTTCTTT.

The chain uses TRBV29-1 and TRBJ2-1, with 12 bases fitting TRBD2. J gave up 15 bases and V 3 bases, and 6 bases lay outside the gene matches. Germline V gene lookup returns CDR1 SQVTM and CDR2 ANQGSEA. This CDR3 is 12 amino acids long. CDR3 residues: CSVETSGSDRFF. CDR3 coding DNA: TGCAGCGTTGAGACTAGCGGGAGCGATCGGTTCTTC.

The CDR3 spells CASSLTSGFSTDTQYF. The CDR3 DNA reads as TGTGCCAGTAGTTTGACTAGCGGGTTCAGCACAGATACGCAGTATTTT. The chain joins TRBV19 to TRBJ2-3; 10 bases map to TRBD2. Germline loops: CDR1 LNHDA, CDR2 SQIVND (reference sequence). This CDR3 is 16 amino acids long. With 5 bases clipped from V and 0 bases from J, the junction kept 5 bases outside the gene matches.

Written as DNA, the CDR3 is TGTGCCAGCAGCGAGGGACTATGGGTAGAGACCCAGTACTTC. Its protein product is CASSEGLWVETQYF. V gene TRBV9 combines with J gene TRBJ2-5; 7 nucleotides align to TRBD2. The length of the CDR3 is 14 residues. Germline V CDR1 and CDR2: SGDLS, YYNGEE. With 3 bases clipped from V and 4 bases from J, the junction kept 6 bases outside the gene matches.

The genes are TRBV5-1 and TRBJ2-7, with TRBD2 matching over 10 bases. Germline V gene sequence: CDR1 SGHRS, CDR2 YFSETQ. V dropped 3 bases and J dropped 3; count of bases not matched to a gene: 3. The CDR3 totals 14 residues. CDR3 protein: CASSSSGGDYEQYF. CDR3 nucleotide sequence: TGCGCCAGCAGCTCAAGCGGGGGGGACTACGAGCAGTACTTC.